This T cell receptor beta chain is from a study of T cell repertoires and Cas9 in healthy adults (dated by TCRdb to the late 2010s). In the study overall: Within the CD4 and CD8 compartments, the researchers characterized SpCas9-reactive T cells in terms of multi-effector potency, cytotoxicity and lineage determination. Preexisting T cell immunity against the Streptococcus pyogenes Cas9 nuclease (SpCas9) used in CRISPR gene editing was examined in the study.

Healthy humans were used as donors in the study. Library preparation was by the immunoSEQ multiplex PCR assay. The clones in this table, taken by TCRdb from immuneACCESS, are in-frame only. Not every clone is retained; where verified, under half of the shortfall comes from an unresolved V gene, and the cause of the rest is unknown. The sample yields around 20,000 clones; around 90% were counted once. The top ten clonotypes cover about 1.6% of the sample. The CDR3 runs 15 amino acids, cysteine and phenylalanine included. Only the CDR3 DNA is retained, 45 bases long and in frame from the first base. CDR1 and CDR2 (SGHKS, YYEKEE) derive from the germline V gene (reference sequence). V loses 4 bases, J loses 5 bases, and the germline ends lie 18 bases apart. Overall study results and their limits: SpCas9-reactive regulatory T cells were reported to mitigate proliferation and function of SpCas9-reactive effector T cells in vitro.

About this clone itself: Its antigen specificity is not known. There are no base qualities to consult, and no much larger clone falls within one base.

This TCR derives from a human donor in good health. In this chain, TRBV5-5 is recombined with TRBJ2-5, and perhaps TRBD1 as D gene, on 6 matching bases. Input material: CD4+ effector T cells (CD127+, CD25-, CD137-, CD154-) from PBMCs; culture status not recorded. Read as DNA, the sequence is TGTGCCAGCAGCGGGCCCAGGGGAACGGGGGAGACCCAGTACTTC. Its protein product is CASSGPRGTGETQYF.